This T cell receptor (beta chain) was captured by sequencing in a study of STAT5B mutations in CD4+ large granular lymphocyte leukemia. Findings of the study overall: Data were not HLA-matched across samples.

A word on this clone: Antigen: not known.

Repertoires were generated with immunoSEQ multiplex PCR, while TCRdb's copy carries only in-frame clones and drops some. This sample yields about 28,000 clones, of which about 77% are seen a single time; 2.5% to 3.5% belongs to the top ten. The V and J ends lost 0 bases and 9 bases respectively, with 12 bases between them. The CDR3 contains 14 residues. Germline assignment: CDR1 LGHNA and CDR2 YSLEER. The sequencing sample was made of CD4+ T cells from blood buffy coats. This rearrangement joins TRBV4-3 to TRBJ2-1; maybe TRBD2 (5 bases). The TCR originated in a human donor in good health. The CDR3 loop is CASSQELASTEQFF. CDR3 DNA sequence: TGCGCCAGCAGCCAAGAACTGGCTAGCACTGAGCAGTTCTTC.